The clone carrying this T cell receptor beta chain was observed many times. This specimen comes from a study of T-cell reconstitution after alpha-beta-depleted transplantation in children. V dropped 0 bases and J dropped 6 bases, with 8 bases sitting between them. CDR1 is LNHDA and CDR2 is SQIVND in the germline V gene (reference sequence). The CDR3 extends over 13 amino acids. Preparation of the TCRbeta library used unique molecular identifiers. TCRdb reprocessed the PCR reads via MiXCR and lists one record per CDR3 protein. The sample shows roughly 500,000 distinct CDR3 sequences, under 12% of them seen only once.

The sequencing here drew on PBMCs, taken before TCRalphabeta/CD19-depleted stem cell transplant. This sequence was found in a child between 2 and 9 years old with inherited bone marrow failure, due to receive a stem cell transplant. The rearrangement uses TRBV19 and TRBJ2-5; no firm D call. This chain's CDR3 is CASSIDPEKTQYF. The CDR3 DNA sequence: TGTGCCAGTAGTATAGATCCTGAGAAGACCCAGTACTTC. The whole variable domain, filled in from reference TRBV19 and TRBJ2-5, reads DGGITQSPKYLFRKEGQNVTLSCEQNLNHDAMYWYRQDPGQGLRLIYYSQIVNDFQKGDIAEGYSVSREKKESFPLTVTSAQKNPTAFYLCASSIDPEKTQYFGPGTRLLVL.